The 21 T cell receptor beta chains in this list originate from one sample, sequenced in a study of T cells in Graves' hyperthyroidism and ophthalmopathy. What was amplified from RNA transcripts were TCR beta CDR3 regions. First-round RT-PCR of the TCR CDR3 relied on the HTBI primer set. Using its own MiXCR run on the multiplex PCR reads, TCRdb lists one record per CDR3 protein. The repertoire holds over 450,000 distinct CDR3 sequences, with 17% as singletons. Sequencing was done on a sample of blood. The source of these receptors is a woman aged 18-29 years with Graves' ophthalmopathy.

This clonotype occurred many times. The V call is TRBV11-2, the J call TRBJ2-7; 14 bases line up with TRBD2. This CDR3 has 19 amino acids. V was pared by 5 bases and J by 2 bases, with 14 bases of the junction left unmatched. The germline V gene encodes CDR1 SGHAT and CDR2 FQNNGV. CDR3 DNA: TGTGCCAGCAGCGGAACGCTGGGACTAGCGGGAGTGTATCCCTACGAGCAGTACTTC. It specifies CASSGTLGLAGVYPYEQYF.

This clonotype was detected ten times or more. The V call is TRBV5-5, the J call TRBJ2-1, with D maybe TRBD1 (5 bases). This CDR3 region has 16 residues. The germline V and J ends were trimmed by 0 bases and 5 bases, with 15 bases remaining between them. Per the germline V gene, CDR1 is SGHKS and CDR2 is YYEKEE (reference sequence). The CDR3 loop reads CASSLEGQSLDNEQFF. DNA of the CDR3: TGTGCCAGCAGCTTGGAGGGGCAGAGCCTGGACAATGAGCAGTTCTTC.

This clonotype was observed at least ten times. The chain combines TRBV20-1 with TRBJ2-3; D is ambiguous. Looked up from germline, CDR1 is DFQATT and CDR2 is SNEGSKA (reference sequence). The germline V and J ends were trimmed by 5 bases and 0 bases, with 12 bases remaining between them. The CDR3 extends over 14 amino acids. CDR3 protein: CSALWDLSTDTQYF. The CDR3 DNA is TGCAGTGCTCTGTGGGATCTTAGCACAGATACGCAGTATTTT.

This clonotype showed up just a few times. The chain recombines TRBV19 with TRBJ2-1, with D possibly matching TRBD1 (6 bases). The V end lost 4 bases, the J end lost 2 bases, and 15 bases lay between the germline ends. This CDR3 comprises 16 residues. Germline-derived CDR1 and CDR2 are LNHDA and SQIVND (reference sequence). CDR3 amino acids: CASSNLQGLTYNEQFF. DNA of the CDR3: TGTGCCAGTAGTAATCTACAGGGTTTGACCTACAATGAGCAGTTCTTC.

This clonotype was recorded a few times. The chain has TRBV7-9 and TRBJ2-3; TRBD1 might be the D (6 bases). Trimming removed 1 base at V and 5 bases at J, with 10 bases between. CDR1 and CDR2 from the germline V gene are SEHNR and FQNEAQ (reference sequence). CDR3 length equals 14 residues. CDR3 sequence: CASSLDRVRDTQYF. CDR3 DNA: TGTGCCAGCAGCTTAGACAGGGTCAGAGATACGCAGTATTTT.

This clonotype appeared many times. The V and J genes are TRBV6-1 and TRBJ1-6; 10 nucleotides align to TRBD1. CDR1 is MNHNS and CDR2 is SASEGT in the germline V gene. CDR3 length: 15 amino acids. V dropped 1 base and J dropped 9; count of bases not matched to a gene: 3. DNA of the CDR3: TGTGCCAGCAGTGAAGGGGGACAGGGGATTTCACCCCTCCACTTT. Its translation is CASSEGGQGISPLHF.

In its sample, this clonotype was seen many times. The chain links TRBV28 to TRBJ2-1; D perhaps matches TRBD2 (6 bases). CDR1 and CDR2 from the germline V gene are MDHEN and SYDVKM. This CDR3 is built from 16 residues. The ends were cut back, 5 bases at V and 5 bases at J, with 19 bases in the middle. The CDR3 DNA sequence: TGTGCCAGCAGTCCCCGGCCCGGGGGAAGGGACAATGAGCAGTTCTTC. Translation gives CASSPRPGGRDNEQFF.

The chain recombines TRBV4-1 with TRBJ2-1; 8 bases are shared with TRBD1. This CDR3 has 16 residues. V dropped 4 bases and J dropped 2; count of bases not matched to a gene: 7. Germline CDR1 reads MGHRA; CDR2 reads YSYEKL. CDR3 sequence reads: CASSPIGQGTYNEQFF. CDR3 in DNA: TGCGCCAGCAGCCCGATCGGACAGGGTACCTACAATGAGCAGTTCTTC.

This clonotype was seen more than once but under ten times. This chain links TRBV10-3 with TRBJ2-5; D tentatively reads TRBD1 or TRBD2 (6 bases each). This CDR3 spans 13 amino acids. V lost 8 bases to trimming and J lost 0 bases, with 10 bases between them. Germline loops: CDR1 ENHRY, CDR2 SYGVKD. The CDR3 DNA is TGTGCCATCGGAGGGGGATACCAAGAGACCCAGTACTTC. It is translated as CAIGGGYQETQYF.

This clonotype was picked up a small number of times. The chain recombines TRBV12-3 or TRBV12-4 with TRBJ2-6; D remains ambiguous. The CDR3 is 17 residues long. The V and J ends lost 4 bases and 0 bases respectively, with 13 bases between them. The CDR3: CASSSKTLDSGANVLTF. The CDR3 DNA reads TGTGCCAGCAGTTCAAAAACCCTCGACTCTGGGGCCAACGTCCTGACTTTC.

This clonotype was picked up many times. This chain joins TRBV27 and TRBJ1-1, with 10 bases lining up with TRBD1. Losses at the gene ends were 6 bases for V and 5 bases for J; bases not matched to a gene: 6. The CDR3 loop spans 14 amino acids. Germline assignment: CDR1 MNHEY and CDR2 SMNVEV (reference sequence). The CDR3 DNA sequence: TGTGCCAGCAGGATGACAGGGGGCGGAACTGAAGCTTTCTTT. As protein: CASRMTGGGTEAFF.

The table lists this clonotype with many counts. The V gene is TRBV12-3 or TRBV12-4, the J gene TRBJ1-1, with D perhaps matching TRBD1 (6 bases). CDR3 length: 13 residues. The V and J ends lost 2 bases and 4 bases respectively, with 8 bases between them. The CDR3 protein is CASSLQGLTEAFF. CDR3 sequence (DNA): TGTGCCAGCAGTTTACAGGGGCTCACTGAAGCTTTCTTT.

This clonotype was counted many times. This chain uses TRBV12-3 or TRBV12-4 with TRBJ2-7; D ambiguous. The CDR3 has 14 amino acids. The V and J ends lost 5 bases and 4 bases respectively, with 15 bases between them. The DNA for the CDR3 is TGTGCCAGCAGTCCAGCCGGACCCCCTTACGAGCAGTACTTC. This encodes CASSPAGPPYEQYF.

This clonotype has a handful of counts. The chain employs TRBV24-1 and TRBJ2-3; the match to TRBD1 covers 8 bases. V shed 3 bases and J 4 bases; nucleotides not matched to a gene: 5. CDR3 length equals 15 residues. Germline CDR1 reads KGHDR; CDR2 reads SFDVKD. The DNA for the CDR3 is TGTGCCACCAGTGATCTCGGGACAGGTTCAGATACGCAGTATTTT. The encoded protein is CATSDLGTGSDTQYF.

This chain uses TRBV5-8 with TRBJ1-2; 7 bases line up with TRBD1. CDR3 size: 13 residues. The V segment lost 6 bases and the J segment 8 bases; nucleotides outside the gene matches: 10. CDR1 is SGHTS and CDR2 is YDEGEE in the germline V gene. Written as DNA, the CDR3 is TGTGCCAGCAACCATCCCCAGGGGGGCGGCTACACCTTC. It translates to CASNHPQGGGYTF.

This clonotype was seen a few times. The CDR3 loop reads CSAAWDSLNFNEQFF. CDR3 bases: TGCAGTGCAGCCTGGGACTCCCTAAATTTCAATGAGCAGTTCTTC. The J gene is TRBJ2-1, the V gene TRBV20-1, with a possible D match to TRBD2 (6 bases). CDR3 size: 15 residues. Germline assignment: CDR1 DFQATT and CDR2 SNEGSKA (reference sequence). The V end lost 6 bases, the J end lost 6 bases, and 21 bases lay between the germline ends.

This clonotype was picked up a small number of times. The chain is built from TRBV20-1 and TRBJ2-7; 8 bases align to TRBD2. Germline values: CDR1 DFQATT, CDR2 SNEGSKA (reference sequence). V lost 5 bases and J lost 3; bases outside the gene matches: 9. CDR3 length: 14 amino acids. For the CDR3, the DNA is TGCAGTGCTGTTAGGACGGGGGGGCACTACGAGCAGTACTTC. Its translation: CSAVRTGGHYEQYF.

This clonotype showed up just once. One junction end does not reproduce the germline sequence, and a read error may be involved. V gene TRBV6-2 or TRBV6-3 combines with J gene TRBJ1-1; D is unclear. The CDR3 is made up of 13 amino acids. CDR1 MNHEY and CDR2 SVGEGT come from the germline V gene. The CDR3 sequence: CACILRVNTEAFF. CDR3 DNA: TGTGCCTGCATACTTAGGGTGAACACTGAGGCTTTCTTT.

This clonotype was observed at least ten times. The chain joins TRBV27 to TRBJ2-7, with a weak D call TRBD2 (6 bases). Germline V lookup: CDR1 MNHEY, CDR2 SMNVEV (reference sequence). CDR3 length: 14 amino acids. V lost 2 bases, J lost 6 bases, and 14 bases lay in between. The CDR3 sequence: CASSLAGLTAEQYF. As DNA, the CDR3 is TGTGCCAGCAGTTTAGCCGGACTAACGGCCGAGCAGTACTTC.

The chain joins TRBV3-1 to TRBJ1-3; the D gene is possibly TRBD1 (5 bases). Germline lookup yields CDR1 LGHDT and CDR2 YNNKEL (reference sequence). Trimming left V 3 bases short and J 8 bases short, with 11 bases between. This CDR3 is built from 13 residues. DNA for the CDR3: TGTGCCAGCAGCCATGGGCAGGGATACACCATATATTTT. Translation: CASSHGQGYTIYF.

This sequence joins TRBV6-1 and TRBJ2-7; 10 bases are shared with TRBD1. This CDR3 region has 14 residues. V lost 7 bases, J lost 3 bases, and 6 bases stayed unmatched. Germline V gives CDR1 MNHNS, CDR2 SASEGT. Here the CDR3 DNA reads TGTGCCAGCACCCGGGACAGGGGAGGCTACGAGCAGTACTTC. It translates to CASTRDRGGYEQYF.